The sequence of this TCR beta chain was determined in a study of graft-versus-host responses after intestinal transplantation. Study background: Every one of the recipients received anti-thymocyte globulin induction and afterwards took tacrolimus and steroids for about 3 years. Whole-study results and caveats: Researchers found peak circulating GvH clone levels linked to early post-transplant HvG declines. Recipient marrow harbored GvH clones, some of which surfaced first in ileum or blood.

In regard to this clone: Its antigen is unknown.

The repertoire was sequenced with immunoSEQ multiplex PCR; TCRdb's copy has only in-frame clones and lacks some. Of more than 20,000 clones listed, approximately 92% are singletons. The CDR3 runs to 15 residues. V shed 3 bases and J 3 bases; nucleotides not matched to a gene: 9. Germline CDR1 reads SGHRS; CDR2 reads YFSETQ. The chain combines TRBV5-1 with TRBJ2-7, with TRBD1 matching 7 bases. This TCR was recovered from a human patient who received an intestinal transplant, so some T cells may come from the graft donor. The sample consisted of PBMCs, taken roughly 39 weeks after intestinal transplant. The CDR3 loop reads CASSSTGTASYEQYF. The CDR3 DNA reads TGCGCCAGCAGCTCGACCGGGACAGCGAGCTACGAGCAGTACTTC.